The 3 T cell receptor beta chains given below trace back to one sample, sequenced in a study of blood T cell repertoires in COVID-19. Assay used: immunoSEQ multiplex PCR; TCRdb lists only in-frame clones, some missing. The sample lists around 160,000 clones, roughly four fifths occurring once. Specimen: peripheral blood. All receptors come from a human donor in a cohort sampled during active COVID-19.

This clone was recorded only once. The gene calls are TRBV6-2 or TRBV6-3 and TRBJ2-7, with 8 bases fitting TRBD2. The germline CDR1 and CDR2 sequences are MNHEY and SVGEGT. The V gene end was trimmed by 5 bases and the J gene end by 0 bases; junction bases not matched to a gene: 15. CDR3 length equals 18 residues. The CDR3 is CASSMLWTSKGSSYEQYF. As DNA, the CDR3 is TGTGCCAGCAGTATGCTATGGACTAGCAAAGGTAGCTCCTACGAGCAGTACTTC.

This CDR3 is CSASNRATYNEQFF. The CDR3 DNA follows: TGCAGTGCTAGTAACAGGGCGACCTACAATGAGCAGTTCTTC. V is TRBV20-1 and J is TRBJ2-1; tentative D call: TRBD1 (6 bases). V lost 3 bases and J lost 2, with 11 bases in between. The CDR3 has 14 amino acids. The germline V gene has CDR1 DFQATT and CDR2 SNEGSKA (reference sequence).

V is TRBV7-2 and J is TRBJ2-3; 10 nucleotides align to TRBD2. CDR1 is SGHTA and CDR2 is FQGNSA in the germline V gene. The CDR3 length is 16 residues. V lost 5 bases and J lost 5; bases outside the gene matches: 10. CDR3: CASSMSGGAELDTQYF. In DNA, the CDR3 is TGTGCCAGCAGCATGAGCGGGGGGGCCGAGTTAGATACGCAGTATTTT.